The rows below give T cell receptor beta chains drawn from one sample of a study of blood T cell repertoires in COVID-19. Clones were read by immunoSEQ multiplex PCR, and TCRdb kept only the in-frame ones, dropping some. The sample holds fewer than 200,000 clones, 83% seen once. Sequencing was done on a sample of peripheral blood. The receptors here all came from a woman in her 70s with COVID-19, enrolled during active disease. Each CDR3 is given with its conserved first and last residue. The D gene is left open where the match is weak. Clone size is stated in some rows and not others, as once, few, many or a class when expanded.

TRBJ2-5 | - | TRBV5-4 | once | TGTGCCAGCAGCTTCCGCACGGGGGAAGAGACCCAGTACTTC | CASSFRTGEETQYF
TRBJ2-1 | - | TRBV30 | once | TGTGCCTGGGGGAAAGCGCGGGGCAATGAGCAGTTCTTC | CAWGKARGNEQFF
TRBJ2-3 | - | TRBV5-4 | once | TGTGCCAGCAGCTTGGGAGGGACTGCTGGAACGCAGTATTTT | CASSLGGTAGTQYF
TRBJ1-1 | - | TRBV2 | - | TGTGCCAGCAGTAGCACAGGCGGAATGAACACTGAAGCTTTCTTT | CASSSTGGMNTEAFF
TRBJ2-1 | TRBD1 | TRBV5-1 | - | TGCGCCAGCGCTAAGGGAACAGGGGGCAATGAGCAGTTCTTC | CASAKGTGGNEQFF
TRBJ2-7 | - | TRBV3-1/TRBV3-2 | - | TGTGCCAGCAGCCAATCTGGAGGGAACGAGCAGTACTTC | CASSQSGGNEQYF
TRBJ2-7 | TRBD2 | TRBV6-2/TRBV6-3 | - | TGTGCCAGCAGTTACCTCAGCGGGAACTACGAGCAGTACTTC | CASSYLSGNYEQYF
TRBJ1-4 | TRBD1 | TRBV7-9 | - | TGTGCCAGCAGCTCCCCCGCCAGGGGGCGCAATGAAAAACTGTTTTTT | CASSSPARGRNEKLFF
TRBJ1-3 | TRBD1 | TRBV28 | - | TGTGCCAGCAGTTTAGACAGGGCTTCTGGAAACACCATATATTTT | CASSLDRASGNTIYF
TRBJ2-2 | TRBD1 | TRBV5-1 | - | TGCGCCAGCAGCCCTGGGACAGGAGGAGGCGGGGAGCTGTTTTTT | CASSPGTGGGGELFF
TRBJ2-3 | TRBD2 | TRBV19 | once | TGTGCCAGTAGCCCCCTAGGGTGGGGGGGGATTCTCTACACAGATACGCAGTATTTT | CASSPLGWGGILYTDTQYF
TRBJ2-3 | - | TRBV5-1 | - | TGCGCCAGCAGCTTGGATGGGGCAGTGACAGATACGCAGTATTTT | CASSLDGAVTDTQYF
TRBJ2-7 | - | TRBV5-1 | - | TGCGCCAGCAGCTTGTACCCAGGGGCATTCACAGCCTACGAGCAGTACTTC | CASSLYPGAFTAYEQYF
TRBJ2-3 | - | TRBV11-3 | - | TGTGCCAGCAGCTTGTATGAGGTAGATACGCAGTATTTT | CASSLYEVDTQYF
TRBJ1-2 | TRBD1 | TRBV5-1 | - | TGCGCCAGCACCTCCAGTTACCCGGGACAGGGGGCGGAGACCTTC | CASTSSYPGQGAETF
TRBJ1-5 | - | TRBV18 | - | TGTGCCAGCTCACGAGACACCCCTAGCAATCAGCCCCAGCATTTT | CASSRDTPSNQPQHF
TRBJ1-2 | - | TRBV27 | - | TGTGCCAGCAGTTTAAGAGGGGGGGGGTTTGGCTACACCTTC | CASSLRGGGFGYTF
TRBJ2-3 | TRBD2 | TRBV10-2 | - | TGCGCCAGCAGTGATGTCGGGCTAGCGGGAGACACAGATACGCAGTATTTT | CASSDVGLAGDTDTQYF
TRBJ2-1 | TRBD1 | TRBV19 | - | TGTGCCAGCGCGGACAGGGACTCCTACAATGAGCAGTTCTTC | CASADRDSYNEQFF
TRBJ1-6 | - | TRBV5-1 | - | TGCGCCAGCCGCCAACCCGGGGGGATTTCACCCCTCCACTTT | CASRQPGGISPLHF
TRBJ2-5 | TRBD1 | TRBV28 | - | TGTGCCAGTGGACAGGGCCTACAAGAGACCCAGTACTTC | CASGQGLQETQYF
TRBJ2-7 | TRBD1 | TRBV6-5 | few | TGTGCCAGCAGACAGACAGGGTACGAGCAGTACTTC | CASRQTGYEQYF
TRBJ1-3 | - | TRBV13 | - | TGTGCCAGCAGCTTGGGACACCTTGGAAACACCATATATTTT | CASSLGHLGNTIYF
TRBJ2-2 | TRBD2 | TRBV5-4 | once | TGTGCCAGCAGCTTGGGCCAGCGGGAGAAACCCGGGGAGCTGTTTTTT | CASSLGQREKPGELFF
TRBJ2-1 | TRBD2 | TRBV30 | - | TGTGCCTGGACACATGGGACTAGCGGGAGCAATGAGCAGTTCTTC | CAWTHGTSGSNEQFF
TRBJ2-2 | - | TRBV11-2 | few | TGTGCCAGCAGCTTAAGCCTGTGGGGGACTGAGGAGCTGTTTTTT | CASSLSLWGTEELFF
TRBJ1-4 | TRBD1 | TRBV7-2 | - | TGTGCCAGCAGCTTCTCCGGGACAGGGAATGAAAAACTGTTTTTT | CASSFSGTGNEKLFF
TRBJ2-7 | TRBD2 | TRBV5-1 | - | TGCGCCAGCAGCTTGCAAACTAGCGGAATAAATTCCCCTGACGAGCAGTACTTC | CASSLQTSGINSPDEQYF
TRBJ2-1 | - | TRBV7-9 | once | TGTGCCAGCAGCCCCCGCGGGGCTGTCTACAATGAGCAGTTCTTC | CASSPRGAVYNEQFF
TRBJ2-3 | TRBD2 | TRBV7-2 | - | TGTGCCAGCAGCCCCCGACTAGCGTTTGTCAGCACAGATACGCAGTATTTT | CASSPRLAFVSTDTQYF
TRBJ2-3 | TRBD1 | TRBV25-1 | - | TGTGCCAGCAGTGATTATGGGGGACAGGGCACAGATACGCAGTATTTT | CASSDYGGQGTDTQYF
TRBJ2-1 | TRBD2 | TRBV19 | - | TGTGCCAGTAGTATGCGGATAAGCGGGAGGGCCTACAATGAGCAGTTCTTC | CASSMRISGRAYNEQFF
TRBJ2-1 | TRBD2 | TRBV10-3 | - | TGTGCCATCAGTACTAGCGGGAGCTCCTACAATGAGCAGTTCTTC | CAISTSGSSYNEQFF
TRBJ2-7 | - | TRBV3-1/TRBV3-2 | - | TGTGCCAGCAGCCAGGCCGGACAGGAGCAGTACTTC | CASSQAGQEQYF
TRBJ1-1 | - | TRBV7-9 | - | TGTGCCAGCAGTTTGGGGACATTGAACACTGAAGCTTTCTTT | CASSLGTLNTEAFF
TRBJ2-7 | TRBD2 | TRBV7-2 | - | TGTGCCAGCAGCGTCCGACTAGCGGGAGGCACGAGCTCCTACGAGCAGTACTTC | CASSVRLAGGTSSYEQYF
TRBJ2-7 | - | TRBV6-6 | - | TGTGCCAGCAGTTACGGCGGGACCAATCTCTACGAGCAGTACTTC | CASSYGGTNLYEQYF
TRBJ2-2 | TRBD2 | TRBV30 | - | TGTGCCTGGAGTGTAAGCGGGATCCTCGCGAACACCGGGGAGCTGTTTTTT | CAWSVSGILANTGELFF
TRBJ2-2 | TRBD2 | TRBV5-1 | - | TGCGCCAGCAGCTGGACTAGAGGGAACACCGGGGAGCTGTTTTTT | CASSWTRGNTGELFF
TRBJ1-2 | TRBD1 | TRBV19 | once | TGTGCCAGTAGTACTTATGGACAGGGATCCTTTTATGGCTACACCTTC | CASSTYGQGSFYGYTF
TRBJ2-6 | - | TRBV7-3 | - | TGTGCCAGCAGCTTAGGGACGGGGGCTGGGGCCAACGTCCTGACTTTC | CASSLGTGAGANVLTF
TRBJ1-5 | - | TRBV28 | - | TGTGCCAGCAGTTTAAGGGGCACTGTTAGCAATCAGCCCCAGCATTTT | CASSLRGTVSNQPQHF
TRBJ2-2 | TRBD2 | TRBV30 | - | TGTGCCTGGAAAATAGCGGGAGGCACCGGGGAGCTGTTTTTT | CAWKIAGGTGELFF
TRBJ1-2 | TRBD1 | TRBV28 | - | TGTGCCAGCAGTTTAAGAGCCGGGACAGGGAGTGGCTACACCTTC | CASSLRAGTGSGYTF
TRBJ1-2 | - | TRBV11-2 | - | TGTGCCAGCAGGGCTCTGGGGACTTTTGGCTACACCTTC | CASRALGTFGYTF
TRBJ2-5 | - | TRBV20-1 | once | TGCAGTGCTAGCCTAGCGGAGACCCAGTACTTC | CSASLAETQYF
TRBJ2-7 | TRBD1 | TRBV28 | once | TGTGCCAGCACGCCGACAGGGACCTACGAGCAGTACTTC | CASTPTGTYEQYF
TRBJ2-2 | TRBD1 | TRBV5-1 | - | TGCGCCAGCAGCTTACAGGGGGTAATCACCGGGGAGCTGTTTTTT | CASSLQGVITGELFF
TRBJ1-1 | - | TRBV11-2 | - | TGTGCCAGCAACCTTTTGCAGGGGACTGAAGCTTTCTTT | CASNLLQGTEAFF